Below are 17 T cell receptor beta chains sequenced from a single sample in a study of blood T cell repertoires in COVID-19. Clones were sequenced by immunoSEQ multiplex PCR, and TCRdb holds only the in-frame ones, with some missing. The table shows some 120,000 clones, with approximately 86% occurring only once. Material: peripheral blood. The origin of the receptors is a man aged 35-49 years with acute or convalescent COVID-19.

CDR3 in DNA: TGTGCCAGCGGTGGGGGAGGTGCTGAAGCTTTCTTT. It yields the protein CASGGGGAEAFF. The chain employs TRBV7-9 and TRBJ1-1, with D possibly TRBD1 on 5 matching bases. Trimming removed 8 bases at V and 6 bases at J, with 13 bases between. Per the germline V gene, CDR1 is SEHNR and CDR2 is FQNEAQ (reference sequence). The CDR3 extends over 12 amino acids.

This clone occurred a few times. This chain joins TRBV7-2 and TRBJ1-4; weak D call: TRBD1 (6 bases). Trimming left V 6 bases short and J 7 bases short, with 21 bases between. The CDR3 is 16 residues long. Per the germline V gene, CDR1 is SGHTA and CDR2 is FQGNSA. CDR3 DNA sequence: TGTGCCAGCAGTTCATCAGGGGAGGGGGAGGGTGAAAAACTGTTTTTT. Translation gives CASSSSGEGEGEKLFF.

The J gene is TRBJ1-1, the V gene TRBV6-5; TRBD1 agrees at 10 bases. The CDR3 sequence is 13 residues long. Germline CDR1 is MNHEY and CDR2 is SVGAGI. V was pared by 4 bases and J by 12 bases, with 8 bases of the junction left unmatched. The CDR3 DNA reads as TGTGCCAGCAGTTTACCGGGACAGGGGAAGACTTTCTTT. Translation: CASSLPGQGKTFF.

J is TRBJ1-2 and V is TRBV6-2 or TRBV6-3; unclear D gene. The CDR3 sequence is 12 residues long. V lost 5 bases to trimming and J lost 8 bases, with 12 bases between them. Per the germline V gene, CDR1 is MNHEY and CDR2 is SVGEGT. CDR3 DNA sequence: TGTGCCAGCAGTCCCCCGGGAGGCGGCTACACCTTC. It specifies CASSPPGGGYTF.

The rearrangement links TRBV19 to TRBJ1-5; D is undetermined. This CDR3 region has 16 residues. V lost 0 bases, J lost 0 bases, and 9 bases lay in between. CDR1 and CDR2 from the germline V gene are LNHDA and SQIVND (reference sequence). CDR3 loop: CASSIDRLSSNQPQHF. The DNA of the CDR3 is TGTGCCAGTAGTATAGATCGACTGTCTAGCAATCAGCCCCAGCATTTT.

The rearrangement joins TRBV4-1 to TRBJ2-5; TRBD1 might be the D (5 bases). Trimming cost V 5 bases and J 0 bases, with 7 bases left between them. This CDR3 has 13 residues. In germline, CDR1 is MGHRA, CDR2 YSYEKL. The CDR3 loop reads CASSDRNQETQYF. Here the CDR3 DNA reads TGCGCCAGCAGCGACAGAAACCAAGAGACCCAGTACTTC.

The gene calls are TRBV4-1 and TRBJ1-1; maybe TRBD1 (5 bases). Germline CDR1 MGHRA, CDR2 YSYEKL. The CDR3 consists of 14 residues. V lost 4 bases and J 6 bases, leaving 15 bases between the germline ends. The CDR3 is CASSPLGGLSEAFF. In DNA form, the CDR3 reads TGCGCCAGCAGCCCCCTCGGGGGGTTGTCTGAAGCTTTCTTT.

Comments on this clone: Within the sample, other DNA sequences also encode this same CDR3. The CDR3 here is CASSLKSGETQYF. CDR3 coding DNA: TGTGCCAGCAGCTTAAAGAGTGGTGAGACCCAGTACTTC. V usage is TRBV11-3 and J usage is TRBJ2-5; the D is unclear. V dropped 2 bases and J dropped 5 bases, with 9 bases sitting between them. CDR3 size: 13 residues. Germline assignment: CDR1 SGHNT and CDR2 YENEEA.

This chain links TRBV7-9 with TRBJ2-7, with D maybe TRBD1 (6 bases). V was shortened by 3 bases and J by 5 bases, with 8 bases between the two germline ends. CDR1 is SEHNR, CDR2 FQNEAQ, per germline (reference sequence). The CDR3 sequence is 12 residues long. Written as DNA, the CDR3 is TGTGCCAGCAGCTTCCACAGGGACGAGCAGTACTTC. Protein: CASSFHRDEQYF. Supplemented by reference TRBV7-9 and TRBJ2-7, the full variable domain reads DTGVSQNPRHKITKRGQNVTFRCDPISEHNRLYWYRQTLGQGPEFLTYFQNEAQLEKSRLLSDRFSAERPKGSFSTLEIQRTEQGDSAMYLCASSFHRDEQYFGPGTRLTVT.

In DNA form, the CDR3 reads TGTGCCAGCTCACAACCGGGACAGGGGTGGAAGCAGTACTTC. This sequence encodes CASSQPGQGWKQYF. This chain links TRBV6-5 with TRBJ2-7; the match to TRBD1 covers 10 bases. Germline CDR1 and CDR2: MNHEY and SVGAGI. The length of the CDR3 is 14 residues. V lost 8 bases, J lost 8 bases, and 12 bases stayed unmatched.

A remark on this clone: Other DNA sequences in this specimen translate into the identical CDR3. The V call is TRBV29-1, the J call TRBJ1-2, with 8 positions matching TRBD1. The V gene end was trimmed by 3 bases and the J gene end by 5 bases; junction bases not matched to a gene: 5. Germline V CDR1 and CDR2: SQVTM, ANQGSEA. The CDR3 runs to 13 residues. DNA for the CDR3: TGCAGCGTTGACAGGGGGCGCGGGTATGGCTACACCTTC. Translating gives CSVDRGRGYGYTF.

The CDR3, as DNA: TGTGCCAGCACCCAGAGGAGCGGGCTGAACTATGGCTACACCTTC. Residues: CASTQRSGLNYGYTF. The V and J genes are TRBV6-5 and TRBJ1-2, with D uncertain. This CDR3 is 15 amino acids long. V was cut by 7 bases and J by 2 bases, with 17 bases left in between. Looked up from germline, CDR1 is MNHEY and CDR2 is SVGAGI.

The chain carries TRBV9 and TRBJ1-4; maybe TRBD1 (5 bases). Germline CDR1 and CDR2: SGDLS and YYNGEE. The CDR3 length is 16 residues. Trimming shortened V by 4 bases and J by 0 bases, and 13 bases separated the two germline ends. The CDR3 region is CASSLTAQATNEKLFF. The CDR3 DNA reads TGTGCCAGCAGCCTGACCGCACAGGCAACTAATGAAAAACTGTTTTTT. The entire variable domain, with the rest obtained from reference TRBV9 and TRBJ1-4, is as follows: DSGVTQTPKHLITATGQRVTLRCSPRSGDLSVYWYQQSLDQGLQFLIQYYNGEERAKGNILERFSAQQFPDLHSELNLSSLELGDSALYFCASSLTAQATNEKLFFGSGTQLSVL.

This clone was detected once. The chain combines TRBV6-5 with TRBJ2-2; TRBD1 is a possible D gene (5 bases). Trimming took 6 bases from V and 1 from J, leaving 9 bases between them. Germline loops: CDR1 MNHEY, CDR2 SVGAGI. The CDR3 has 14 amino acids. The CDR3 coding sequence is TGTGCCAGCAGGTTAGGACAGAACACCGGGGAGCTGTTTTTT. This translates into CASRLGQNTGELFF.

The V gene is TRBV21-1, the J gene TRBJ2-3; the D call TRBD2 from the table was never checked on the DNA. TRBV21-1 is deemed a pseudogene. CDR3 length: 18 amino acids. The CDR3 region is CASSNELSGGLLGDTQYF. The CDR3 bases are TGTGCCAGCAGCAACGAGCTAAGCGGGGGCCTTCTCGGAGATACGCAGTATTTT.

The chain uses TRBV9 and TRBJ1-1; 7 nucleotides align to TRBD1. V dropped 3 bases and J dropped 7; count of bases not matched to a gene: 6. This CDR3 comprises 13 residues. Germline lookup yields CDR1 SGDLS and CDR2 YYNGEE. CDR3 in amino acids: CASSARGRGEAFF. The CDR3 coding sequence is TGTGCCAGCAGCGCGAGGGGGCGCGGTGAAGCTTTCTTT.

The CDR3 sequence is CAISESDPSGVNGSPLHF. CDR3 in DNA: TGTGCCATCAGTGAGTCCGACCCTTCGGGGGTAAATGGATCACCCCTCCACTTT. V is TRBV10-3 and J is TRBJ1-6; weak D call: TRBD1 (5 bases). In germline, CDR1 is ENHRY, CDR2 SYGVKD. The CDR3 sequence is 18 residues long. Trimming cost V 0 bases and J 10 bases, with 22 bases left between them.